This T cell receptor (beta chain) comes out of a study of cytomegalovirus exposure and HLA in healthy donors. The method was immunoSEQ multiplex PCR; TCRdb's version includes in-frame clones alone and lacks a portion of them. Among some 170,000 clones listed, approximately 80% were seen once. Germline CDR1 reads SGHTA; CDR2 reads FQGNSA. The ends were cut back, 5 bases at V and 8 bases at J, with 12 bases in the middle. This CDR3 spans 12 amino acids. V gene TRBV7-2 combines with J gene TRBJ1-2; D unresolved. Specimen: PBMCs. The sequence derives from a man aged 25-45 years in good health and CMV-seropositive. Here the CDR3 DNA reads TGTGCCAGCAGCGATAATATGAGGGGCTACACCTTC. Its translation is CASSDNMRGYTF.